This T cell receptor beta chain stems from a study of cytomegalovirus exposure and HLA in healthy donors. V was pared by 2 bases and J by 11 bases, with 8 bases of the junction left unmatched. The germline V gene has CDR1 MNHEY and CDR2 SVGAGI. There are 13 residues in the CDR3. The PCR made use of 60 Vbeta and 13 Jbeta primers. The table came from immunoSEQ multiplex PCR; TCRdb's copy has only in-frame clones and leaves some out. The data show 150,000 to 200,000 clones, 68% seen once. This clone was seen only a few times. Source material: PBMCs. The rearrangement uses TRBV6-5 and TRBJ1-1; 7 bases align to TRBD1. This sequence was found in a woman aged 40 to 50 in good health and CMV-seropositive. CDR3 coding DNA: TGTGCCAGCAGTTACCCCCCGACAGGGACGGCTTTCTTT. Its protein product is CASSYPPTGTAFF.